This T cell receptor beta chain is drawn from a study of shared clonotypes between healthy human individuals. Study-level information: The cohort comprised a couple of women and a few men. Their ages spanned 18 to 49 years.

When replicate PCRs were run on unsorted PBMC, they used about 300 ng DNA, tens of thousands of T cell genomes. The data were produced by immunoSEQ multiplex PCR, yet TCRdb's version contains in-frame clones alone and is incomplete. Found here are around 530,000 clones, roughly four fifths of them singletons; the top ten hold more than 10%. Every donor, a Caucasian adult, lived in Nashville, Tennessee. CDR1 and CDR2 from the germline V gene are WSHSY and SAAADI. J lost 5 bases, V lost 7 bases, and 9 bases had no gene match. This CDR3 spans 14 amino acids. The chain carries TRBV10-2 and TRBJ2-7, with 9 nucleotides matching TRBD1. Sample: PBMCs. The sequence was obtained from a woman aged 40 to 55 in good health. Some clones in this sample may be carry-over from other donors' samples. The CDR3 spells CASNRDRDLNEQYF. Written as DNA, the CDR3 is TGCGCCAGCAACCGGGACAGGGATCTAAACGAGCAGTACTTC.